These 13 T cell receptor beta chains came from one sample sequenced in a study of T cell repertoires in cytomegalovirus infection. Their target antigens are unknown. Each CDR3 protein gets one entry after TCRdb re-called the reads with MiXCR. The table records fewer than 650,000 distinct CDR3 sequences, just under 40% of them present only once. The sample in question was cultured PBMCs, obtained from culture after CMV antigen stimulation. The receptors come from a human donor in good health (CMV status not recorded). Some clones in this sample may be carry-over from other donors' samples.

This clonotype was observed a few times. The chain couples TRBV7-4 to TRBJ1-1; D possibly corresponds to TRBD1 (5 bases). The germline gives CDR1 SGHVT, CDR2 SQSDAQ. The CDR3 totals 12 residues. V was clipped by 5 bases and J by 11 bases, with 15 bases between them. The CDR3 spells CASSPLRGRAFF. The DNA for the CDR3 is TGTGCCAGCAGCCCGCTAAGGGGCCGGGCTTTCTTT.

The table lists this clonotype with a few counts. The chain recombines TRBV7-9 with TRBJ2-1; TRBD2 might be the D (7 bases). The CDR3 sequence is 13 residues long. Germline lookup yields CDR1 SEHNR and CDR2 FQNEAQ (reference sequence). CDR3 bases: TGTGCGGGAAGAGGGGGAGGGCAAAATGAGCAGTTCTTC. Translating gives CAGRGGGQNEQFF. The full variable domain, with the rest looked up from reference TRBV7-9 and TRBJ2-1, is DTGVSQNPRHKITKRGQNVTFRCDPISEHNRLYWYRQTLGQGPEFLTYFQNEAQLEKSRLLSDRFSAERPKGSFSTLEIQRTEQGDSAMYLCAGRGGGQNEQFFGPGTRLTVL.

This clonotype was seen only a few times. The CDR3 here is CASSYGLWVQEETQYF. In nucleotides, the CDR3 is TGTGCCAGCAGTTACGGTTTGTGGGTCCAGGAAGAGACCCAGTACTTC. The V gene is TRBV6-5, the J gene TRBJ2-5; D is uncertain. The CDR3 loop spans 16 amino acids. Germline lookup yields CDR1 MNHEY and CDR2 SVGAGI. Trimming shortened V by 2 bases and J by 3 bases, and 16 bases separated the two germline ends.

This sequence joins TRBV7-2 and TRBJ2-3, with TRBD2 as a possible D gene (6 bases). The CDR3 totals 15 residues. Germline CDR1 SGHTA, CDR2 FQGNSA. The V end lost 5 bases, the J end lost 4 bases, and 16 bases lay between the germline ends. CDR3 amino acids: CASSPLGGVADTQYF. The CDR3 DNA reads TGTGCCAGCAGCCCCCTGGGGGGAGTAGCAGATACGCAGTATTTT.

This clonotype was observed a few times. This chain connects TRBV7-2 to TRBJ2-3; D gene unclear. The CDR3 extends over 16 amino acids. With 1 base removed from V and 2 bases from J, the gap between germline ends came to 13 bases. Germline V gives CDR1 SGHTA, CDR2 FQGNSA. The CDR3 reads CASSLVFWEDTDTQYF. CDR3 DNA: TGTGCCAGCAGCTTAGTCTTTTGGGAAGACACAGATACGCAGTATTTT.

The sample holds a few counts of this clonotype. The CDR3, as DNA: TGTGCCAGCAGCCCAGATTCGTGGCAGGGTGATGGGTCCTACAATGAGCAGTTCTTC. Translated: CASSPDSWQGDGSYNEQFF. The chain uses TRBV11-2 and TRBJ2-1; tentatively, D is TRBD1 (5 bases). Germline lookup yields CDR1 SGHAT and CDR2 FQNNGV. Between the trimmed V and J ends, which lost 5 bases and 1 base, there was a span of 24 bases. This CDR3 has 19 residues.

This clonotype was picked up a small number of times. This chain links TRBV7-2 with TRBJ1-2; D might be TRBD1 (6 bases). With 7 bases removed from V and 0 bases from J, the gap between germline ends came to 18 bases. Germline loops: CDR1 SGHTA, CDR2 FQGNSA. This CDR3 spans 16 amino acids. The DNA of the CDR3 is TGTGCCAGCACCTGGGGCGGGGGCGGTGCTAACTATGGCTACACCTTC. Translation gives CASTWGGGGANYGYTF.

The chain links TRBV11-2 to TRBJ2-5, with D perhaps matching TRBD2 (5 bases). Trimming took 5 bases from V and 4 from J, leaving 17 bases between them. The germline V gene encodes CDR1 SGHAT and CDR2 FQNNGV. This CDR3 has 15 amino acids. CDR3 loop: CASSPILGRGETQYF. CDR3 DNA: TGTGCCAGCAGCCCGATACTAGGTCGAGGAGAGACCCAGTACTTC.

The V gene is TRBV5-1, the J gene TRBJ2-1; 9 bases are a match to TRBD2. Germline trimming cut 3 bases from V and 6 bases from J; bases unmatched to any gene: 7. The CDR3 covers 15 residues. Per germline, CDR1 SGHRS and CDR2 YFSETQ. In DNA, the CDR3 is TGCGCCAGCAGCTCCTATCTAGCGGGGCTCAATGAGCAGTTCTTC. Translating gives CASSSYLAGLNEQFF.

The chain links TRBV20-1 to TRBJ2-3, with 8 nucleotides matching TRBD2. The V segment lost 4 bases and the J segment 2 bases; nucleotides outside the gene matches: 5. The germline CDR1 and CDR2 sequences are DFQATT and SNEGSKA (reference sequence). There are 14 residues in the CDR3. CDR3 nucleotide sequence: TGCAGTGCTATTCGACTAGCGAACACAGATACGCAGTATTTT. Its translation is CSAIRLANTDTQYF.

The CDR3 protein is CASAGGEYEQYF. The CDR3 DNA is TGTGCCAGCGCCGGAGGCGAATACGAGCAGTACTTC. This chain links TRBV6-2 or TRBV6-3 with TRBJ2-7; possible D gene TRBD2, 5 bases. V was clipped by 8 bases and J by 4 bases, with 12 bases between them. This CDR3 region has 12 residues. Germline V lookup: CDR1 MNHEY, CDR2 SVGEGT.

This clonotype was seen only a few times. V is TRBV6-2 or TRBV6-3 and J is TRBJ2-5, with D unclear. The V end was cut by 5 bases, the J end by 3 bases, with 16 bases between. The germline V gene encodes CDR1 MNHEY and CDR2 SVGEGT. The CDR3 spans 15 residues. In nucleotides, the CDR3 is TGTGCCAGCAGTGCCCCCGACCCTGCGAAAGAGACCCAGTACTTC. Protein sequence: CASSAPDPAKETQYF.

The rearrangement joins TRBV28 to TRBJ2-7; D remains unclear. This CDR3 region has 14 residues. Germline V CDR1 and CDR2: MDHEN, SYDVKM. V lost 4 bases, J lost 4 bases, and 14 bases lay in between. The CDR3 sequence: CASSSSRLPYEQYF. The CDR3 DNA reads TGTGCCAGCAGTTCGAGTAGGCTACCGTACGAGCAGTACTTC.